Listed below are T cell receptor beta chains from one sample, sequenced in a study of human T cells and chemical hapten exposure. Each CDR3 protein is one row after TCRdb ran MiXCR on the RACE reads. The sample consists of about 70,000 distinct CDR3 sequences, about 9% of them appearing once. The sequencing here drew on whole blood, taken in connection with sensitization to the hapten diphenylcyclopropenone (DPC). Receptors originate from a woman aged 45-65 years with alopecia areata. Some clones in this sample may be carry-over from other donors' samples. The CDR3 runs from the conserved cysteine through the conserved F or W. Each record gives: D gene, clone size, J gene, V gene, CDR3 protein, CDR3 DNA. A D gene is named only where the DNA matches it firmly. Only part of the rows carry a size: once, few, many, or a class if the clone is expanded.

d_gene: TRBD2
abundance: many
j_gene: TRBJ2-7
v_gene: TRBV14
CDR3aa: CASSPHAGGADEQYF
CDR3nt: TGTGCCAGCAGCCCCCACGCCGGGGGGGCGGACGAGCAGTACTTC

d_gene: NA
abundance: many
j_gene: TRBJ1-1
v_gene: TRBV18
CDR3aa: CASSPSATGNTEAFF
CDR3nt: TGTGCCAGCTCACCAAGCGCTACGGGGAACACTGAAGCTTTCTTT

d_gene: TRBD1
abundance: NA
j_gene: TRBJ2-7
v_gene: TRBV2
CDR3aa: CASSGGQGLYEQYF
CDR3nt: TGTGCCAGCAGTGGGGGACAGGGGCTTTACGAGCAGTACTTC

d_gene: NA
abundance: NA
j_gene: TRBJ1-2
v_gene: TRBV6-2/TRBV6-3
CDR3aa: CASSYVLASGYTF
CDR3nt: TGTGCCAGCAGTTACGTATTAGCATCTGGCTACACCTTC

d_gene: TRBD1
abundance: many
j_gene: TRBJ2-3
v_gene: TRBV6-5
CDR3aa: CASCQGAPCPDTQYF
CDR3nt: TGTGCCAGCTGCCAGGGGGCGCCTTGTCCAGATACGCAGTATTTT

d_gene: NA
abundance: NA
j_gene: TRBJ2-7
v_gene: TRBV6-2/TRBV6-3
CDR3aa: CASGLSYEQYF
CDR3nt: TGTGCCAGCGGGCTCTCCTACGAGCAGTACTTC

d_gene: NA
abundance: few
j_gene: TRBJ1-5
v_gene: TRBV20-1
CDR3aa: CSAREAGLFSNQPQHF
CDR3nt: TGCAGTGCTAGAGAGGCTGGCCTGTTTAGCAATCAGCCCCAGCATTTT

d_gene: TRBD1
abundance: many
j_gene: TRBJ1-3
v_gene: TRBV20-1
CDR3aa: CSAEARDRGTGNTIYF
CDR3nt: TGCAGTGCTGAAGCCCGGGACAGGGGAACTGGAAACACCATATATTTT

d_gene: NA
abundance: few
j_gene: TRBJ2-3
v_gene: TRBV7-6
CDR3aa: CASSRTPGVADTQYF
CDR3nt: TGTGCCAGCAGCCGAACGCCGGGGGTGGCAGATACGCAGTATTTT

d_gene: TRBD2
abundance: many
j_gene: TRBJ2-7
v_gene: TRBV29-1
CDR3aa: CSVEATARTSGHYEQYF
CDR3nt: TGCAGCGTTGAAGCAACAGCGAGGACTAGCGGGCACTACGAGCAGTACTTC

d_gene: TRBD1
abundance: NA
j_gene: TRBJ1-1
v_gene: TRBV9
CDR3aa: CASSPPGQGMNTEAFF
CDR3nt: TGTGCCAGCAGCCCCCCGGGACAGGGGATGAACACTGAAGCTTTCTTT

d_gene: TRBD2
abundance: few
j_gene: TRBJ2-7
v_gene: TRBV7-2
CDR3aa: CASSFGLAGGRSEQYF
CDR3nt: TGTGCCAGCAGCTTCGGACTAGCGGGGGGGAGGTCCGAGCAGTACTTC

d_gene: NA
abundance: few
j_gene: TRBJ1-5
v_gene: TRBV6-1
CDR3aa: CASSESRTVRNQPQHF
CDR3nt: TGTGCCAGCAGTGAAAGTAGGACAGTCCGTAATCAGCCCCAGCATTTT

d_gene: TRBD1
abundance: NA
j_gene: TRBJ1-1
v_gene: TRBV5-1
CDR3aa: CASSLRQGETEAFF
CDR3nt: TGCGCCAGCAGCTTGCGACAGGGTGAAACTGAAGCTTTCTTT

d_gene: NA
abundance: NA
j_gene: TRBJ1-1
v_gene: TRBV3-1
CDR3aa: CASSRITGRGTEAFF
CDR3nt: TGTGCCAGCAGCCGGATTACAGGGAGGGGAACTGAAGCTTTCTTT

d_gene: NA
abundance: NA
j_gene: TRBJ1-3
v_gene: TRBV2
CDR3aa: CASSPLSGNTIYF
CDR3nt: TGTGCCAGCAGTCCCCTGTCTGGAAACACCATATATTTT

d_gene: TRBD1
abundance: many
j_gene: TRBJ1-5
v_gene: TRBV2
CDR3aa: CASSGRTGGNQPQHF
CDR3nt: TGTGCCAGCAGTGGCCGGACAGGGGGCAATCAGCCCCAGCATTTT

d_gene: NA
abundance: many
j_gene: TRBJ2-5
v_gene: TRBV29-1
CDR3aa: CSVAASYQETQYF
CDR3nt: TGCAGCGTTGCCGCCAGTTACCAAGAGACCCAGTACTTC

d_gene: NA
abundance: NA
j_gene: TRBJ2-2
v_gene: TRBV7-2
CDR3aa: CASSFWSEGSGELFF
CDR3nt: TGTGCCAGCAGCTTCTGGTCCGAGGGATCCGGGGAGCTGTTTTTT

d_gene: NA
abundance: NA
j_gene: TRBJ2-3
v_gene: TRBV7-2
CDR3aa: CASSSRPGLRTDTQYF
CDR3nt: TGTGCCAGCAGCTCCCGACCGGGACTCCGCACAGATACGCAGTATTTT

d_gene: NA
abundance: NA
j_gene: TRBJ2-5
v_gene: TRBV6-5
CDR3aa: CASSYAGGNRETQYF
CDR3nt: TGTGCCAGCAGTTACGCGGGCGGGAATCGAGAGACCCAGTACTTC

d_gene: NA
abundance: NA
j_gene: TRBJ2-1
v_gene: TRBV28
CDR3aa: CASSFSPLGEQFF
CDR3nt: TGTGCCAGCAGTTTCTCCCCCCTTGGTGAGCAGTTCTTC

d_gene: TRBD1
abundance: NA
j_gene: TRBJ2-7
v_gene: TRBV28
CDR3aa: CASSLQGLDEQYF
CDR3nt: TGTGCCAGCAGCCTACAGGGGCTAGACGAGCAGTACTTC

d_gene: TRBD1
abundance: NA
j_gene: TRBJ2-7
v_gene: TRBV6-5
CDR3aa: CASSYSTGSVHEQYF
CDR3nt: TGTGCCAGCAGTTACTCGACAGGGTCAGTCCACGAGCAGTACTTC

d_gene: TRBD1
abundance: many
j_gene: TRBJ1-5
v_gene: TRBV20-1
CDR3aa: CSASAGDRINQPQHF
CDR3nt: TGCAGTGCTAGCGCTGGGGACAGGATAAATCAGCCCCAGCATTTT

d_gene: TRBD2
abundance: few
j_gene: TRBJ2-1
v_gene: TRBV18
CDR3aa: CASSPRSGSTYNEQFF
CDR3nt: TGTGCCAGCTCACCACGGAGCGGGAGCACCTACAATGAGCAGTTCTTC

d_gene: TRBD1
abundance: NA
j_gene: TRBJ2-7
v_gene: TRBV29-1
CDR3aa: CSAGTGVDEQYF
CDR3nt: TGCAGCGCCGGGACAGGGGTAGACGAGCAGTACTTC

d_gene: NA
abundance: many
j_gene: TRBJ2-7
v_gene: TRBV5-1
CDR3aa: CASSLGQGEQYF
CDR3nt: TGCGCCAGCAGCTTGGGTCAGGGGGAGCAGTACTTC